Each of the 2 T cell receptor beta chains below was sequenced from the same sample in a study of T cells in Graves' hyperthyroidism and ophthalmopathy. TCR beta CDR3 sequences were amplified from RNA transcripts. HTBI primers were the set used in a first-round RT-PCR of the TCR CDR3. TCRdb processed the multiplex PCR reads anew with MiXCR; each CDR3 protein has one entry. The sample includes 500,000 to 650,000 distinct CDR3 sequences, just under 20% seen only once; the top ten take 47%. The sample consisted of blood. The origin of the receptors is a man aged 35 to 55 with Graves' ophthalmopathy.

This clonotype was picked up a small number of times. This sequence joins TRBV11-2 and TRBJ1-3; 7 nucleotides line up with TRBD1. The ends lost 6 bases at V and 0 bases at J; junction bases unmatched: 2. This CDR3 has 14 residues. Germline-derived CDR1 and CDR2 are SGHAT and FQNNGV. The CDR3 loop is CASRRGLSGNTIYF. The DNA of the CDR3 is TGTGCCAGCAGGAGGGGGCTCTCTGGAAACACCATATATTTT.

This clonotype was observed a handful of times. The chain recombines TRBV5-4 with TRBJ2-1, with TRBD2 matching 12 bases. Germline values: CDR1 SGHNT, CDR2 YYREEE (reference sequence). Trimming removed 5 bases from V and 8 bases from J; junction bases left unmatched: 11. CDR3 length equals 16 residues. CDR3 sequence: CASSFPSGRAMDEQFF. CDR3 DNA: TGTGCCAGCAGTTTCCCTAGCGGGAGGGCCATGGATGAGCAGTTCTTC.